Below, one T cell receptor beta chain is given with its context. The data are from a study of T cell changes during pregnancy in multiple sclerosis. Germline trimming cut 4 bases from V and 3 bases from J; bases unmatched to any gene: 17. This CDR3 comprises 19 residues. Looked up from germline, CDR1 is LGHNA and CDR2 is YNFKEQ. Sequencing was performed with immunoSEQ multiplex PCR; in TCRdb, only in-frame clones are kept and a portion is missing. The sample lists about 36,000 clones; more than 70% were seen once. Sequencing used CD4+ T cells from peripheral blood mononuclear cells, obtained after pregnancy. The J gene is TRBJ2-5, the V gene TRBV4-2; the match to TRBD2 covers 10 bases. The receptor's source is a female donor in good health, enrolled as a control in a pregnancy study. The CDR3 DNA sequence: TGTGCCAGCAGCCCCTCAGGGCTAGCGGGAGAGAGTTCAGAAGAGACCCAGTACTTC. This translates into CASSPSGLAGESSEETQYF.